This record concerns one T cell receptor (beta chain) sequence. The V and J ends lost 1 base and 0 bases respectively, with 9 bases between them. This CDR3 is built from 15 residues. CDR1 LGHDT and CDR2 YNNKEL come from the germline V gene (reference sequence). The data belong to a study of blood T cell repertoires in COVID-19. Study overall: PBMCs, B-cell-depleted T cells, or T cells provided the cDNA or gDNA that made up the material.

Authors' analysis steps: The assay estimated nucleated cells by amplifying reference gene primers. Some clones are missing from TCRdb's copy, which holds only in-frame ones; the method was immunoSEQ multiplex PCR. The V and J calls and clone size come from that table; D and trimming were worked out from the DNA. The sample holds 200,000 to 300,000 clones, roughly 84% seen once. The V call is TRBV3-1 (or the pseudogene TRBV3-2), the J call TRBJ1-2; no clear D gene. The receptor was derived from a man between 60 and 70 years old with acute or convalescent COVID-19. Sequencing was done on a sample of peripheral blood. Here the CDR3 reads CASSQAPVTNYGYTF. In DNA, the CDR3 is TGTGCCAGCAGCCAAGCCCCCGTTACTAACTATGGCTACACCTTC.